Here is one T cell receptor beta chain with its context. This clone was seen a handful of times. This receptor's antigen is unknown. No clone much larger than this one lies a single base away; base qualities are absent. This sample was taken from a study of cytomegalovirus exposure and HLA in healthy donors (dated by TCRdb to 2016 to 2017). For context, the study as a whole: The 666 repertoires of the first cohort and the 120 validation repertoires were produced on the same platform, according to a later analysis. The study aimed to test whether cataloging public T cell receptors could reveal signatures of past pathogen exposure. In addition to the first cohort of roughly 700 subjects, a separate validation cohort of 120 different subjects was used. To predict cytomegalovirus infection status, the study combined high-throughput TCR immunosequencing, statistical association of individual TCRs with disease status, and machine learning. General study outcomes and caveats: In both the original and validation cohorts, the classifier was reported to diagnose cytomegalovirus status with high specificity and sensitivity. While some public TCRs were present in many individuals, most TCR sequences turned up only very rarely across donors. In vitro tests confirmed that a few of the cytomegalovirus-associated TCR beta chains recognize cytomegalovirus antigens. A later analysis had no HLA typing for the validation cohort, so co-occurrence there was scored across all 130 or so repertoires. In a later analysis, TCRs clustered in the first cohort were found to also tend to co-occur in the 130 or so validation repertoires, with 94% of cluster scores above 0. The authors suggested that the approach could potentially be extended to other disease states and immunological phenotypes. A total of fewer than 200 TCR beta chains were listed by the study as associated with cytomegalovirus.

As encoded in the germline V gene, CDR1 is SNHLY while CDR2 is FYNNEI. A distance of 17 bases separates the germline ends of V and J, which lose 7 bases and 5 bases respectively. Reading from cysteine to phenylalanine, the CDR3 counts 14 amino acids. Only the CDR3 DNA stays, 42 bases, in frame from base 1. Library construction relied on the immunoSEQ multiplex PCR assay. As for the original processing: A statistical classification framework was developed to diagnose cytomegalovirus status using the catalog of TCR beta chain sequences. In TCRdb, the immuneACCESS table is reduced to in-frame sequences with V and J assigned. These tables do not hold every clone; where another copy was compared, an unresolved V gene accounts for under half, and the others remain unexplained. D and trimming were read from the DNA, whereas the V and J calls and clone size are those reported in that table. A total of more than 95,000 clones appear in this sample, roughly nine tenths of them only once. The ten largest make up less than 1.5% of the sample.

Donors formed part of the validation cohort, which comprised fewer than 150 subjects and was distinct from the first cohort of several hundred subjects. The chain couples TRBV2 to TRBJ1-2; a tentative D call is TRBD1 (6 bases match). The TCR originated in a woman aged 18-30 years in good health and CMV-seronegative. Material: PBMCs. The DNA is TGTGCCAGCACCGTCCCCGGACAGCGGTATGGCTACACCTTC. This encodes CASTVPGQRYGYTF. Joined to the reference TRBV2 and TRBJ1-2 proteins, this CDR3 gives the full variable domain: EPEVTQTPSHQVTQMGQEVILRCVPISNHLYFYWYRQILGQKVEFLVSFYNNEISEKSEIFDDQFSVERPDGSNFTLKIRSTKLEDSAMYFCASTVPGQRYGYTFGSGTRLTVV.